This note documents a single T cell receptor beta chain sequence. Its specificity is not known. This entry belongs to a study of T cell responses to AZD1222 COVID-19 vaccine. General study points: Baseline serology detected seropositivity in only six AZD1222 recipients. Donors skewed white British and female; clonal diversity was possibly underestimated. Sampled repertoires all dated from after the peak T cell response.

The J segment lost 6 bases and the V segment lost 3 bases, leaving 11 bases of the junction unmatched. The length of the CDR3 is 15 residues. In germline, CDR1 is LGHDT, CDR2 YNNKEL (reference sequence). TCRdb's copy holds only in-frame clones and misses some; the assay was immunoSEQ multiplex PCR. The profile shows around 95,000 clones, 80% to 95% of them singletons. The sequence came from an adult in good health. This sequence joins TRBV3-1 (or the pseudogene TRBV3-2) and TRBJ2-7; 7 positions match TRBD2. The specimen was peripheral blood, collected on day 0 of AZD1222 vaccination. The CDR3 DNA follows: TGTGCCAGCAGCCAGAGCGGGGCGTCAGAGGGCGAGCAGTACTTC. It is translated as CASSQSGASEGEQYF.